This T cell receptor (beta chain) was identified during a study of immune evolution from preneoplasia to lung adenocarcinoma. General observations from the study: Highest clonality occurred in KRAS-mutant, not EGFR-mutant or double wild-type, nodules. Later-stage lesions seemingly showed higher T cell density and diversity than normal lung.

Histologic diagnosis was independently verified by two lung pathologists. Premalignant or tumor cells were enriched by macro-dissection after pathologic assessment. The protocol was immunoSEQ multiplex PCR, while the TCRdb copy is restricted to in-frame clones and leaves out a portion. The table lists fewer than 4,500 clones, around 85% of them singletons. Notes on this clone: The antigen remains undetermined.

Trimming left V 1 base short and J 3 bases short, with 6 bases between. Germline V gene sequence: CDR1 LNHDA, CDR2 SQIVND (reference sequence). The CDR3 has 14 amino acids. Sequencing was carried out using FFPE invasive lung adenocarcinoma tissue. The V and J genes are TRBV19 and TRBJ2-2; tentative D call: TRBD1 (5 bases). The receptor was derived from a person in their fifties or sixties with lung adenocarcinoma. The CDR3, as DNA: TGTGCCAGTAGTATAGGACAGCACACCGGGGAGCTGTTTTTT. It is translated as CASSIGQHTGELFF.